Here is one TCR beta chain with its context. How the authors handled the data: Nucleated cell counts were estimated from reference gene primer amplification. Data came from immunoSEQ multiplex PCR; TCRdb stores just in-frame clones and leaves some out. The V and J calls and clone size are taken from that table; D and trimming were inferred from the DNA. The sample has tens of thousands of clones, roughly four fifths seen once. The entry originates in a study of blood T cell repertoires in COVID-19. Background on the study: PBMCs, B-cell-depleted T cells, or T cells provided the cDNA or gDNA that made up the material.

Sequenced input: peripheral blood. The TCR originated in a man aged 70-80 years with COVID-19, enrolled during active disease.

The CDR3 loop is CASSTGGNQPQHF. The CDR3 DNA reads TGTGCCAGCAGCACAGGCGGCAATCAGCCCCAGCATTTT. The chain combines TRBV11-2 with TRBJ1-5, with D perhaps matching TRBD1 (5 bases). Germline V gene lookup returns CDR1 SGHAT and CDR2 FQNNGV. Trimming stripped 5 bases from V and 2 bases from J, with 7 bases between. The CDR3 loop spans 13 amino acids.